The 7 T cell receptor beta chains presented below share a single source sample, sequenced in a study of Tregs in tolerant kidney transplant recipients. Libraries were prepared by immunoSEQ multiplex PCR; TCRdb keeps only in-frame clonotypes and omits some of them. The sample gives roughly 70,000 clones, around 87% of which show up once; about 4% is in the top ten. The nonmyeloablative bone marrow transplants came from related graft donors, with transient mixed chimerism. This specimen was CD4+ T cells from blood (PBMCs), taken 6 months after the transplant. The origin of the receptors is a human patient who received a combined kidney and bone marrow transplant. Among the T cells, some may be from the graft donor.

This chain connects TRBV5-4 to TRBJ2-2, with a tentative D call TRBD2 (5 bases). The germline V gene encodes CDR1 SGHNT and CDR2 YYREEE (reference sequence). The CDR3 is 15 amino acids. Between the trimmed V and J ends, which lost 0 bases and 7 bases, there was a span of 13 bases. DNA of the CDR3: TGTGCCAGCAGCTTGGCGGTACGGGGATACGGGGAGCTGTTTTTT. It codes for CASSLAVRGYGELFF.

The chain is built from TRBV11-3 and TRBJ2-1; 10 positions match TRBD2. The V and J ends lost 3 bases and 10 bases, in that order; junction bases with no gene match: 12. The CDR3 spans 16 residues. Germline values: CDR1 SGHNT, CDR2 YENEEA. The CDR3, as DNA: TGTGCCAGCAGCTTCTGTCTAGCGGGGGAGGTTTGCGAGCAGTTCTTC. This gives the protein CASSFCLAGEVCEQFF.

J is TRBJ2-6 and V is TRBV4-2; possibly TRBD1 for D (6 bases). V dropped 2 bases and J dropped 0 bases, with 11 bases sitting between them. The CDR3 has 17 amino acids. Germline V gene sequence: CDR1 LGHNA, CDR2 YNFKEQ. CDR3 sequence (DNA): TGTGCCAGCAGCCAACGTCAGGGGAGCTCTGGGGCCAACGTCCTGACTTTC. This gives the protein CASSQRQGSSGANVLTF.

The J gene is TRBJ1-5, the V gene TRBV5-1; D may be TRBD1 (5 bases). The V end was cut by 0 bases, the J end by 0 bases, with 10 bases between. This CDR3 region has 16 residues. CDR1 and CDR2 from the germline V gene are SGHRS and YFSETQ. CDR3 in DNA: TGCGCCAGCAGCTTGGAGTCCAGGGATAGCAATCAGCCCCAGCATTTT. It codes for CASSLESRDSNQPQHF.

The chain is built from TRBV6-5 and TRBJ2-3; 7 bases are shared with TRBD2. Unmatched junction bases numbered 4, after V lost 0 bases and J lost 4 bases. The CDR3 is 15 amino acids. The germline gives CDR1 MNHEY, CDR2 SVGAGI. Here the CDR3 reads CASSYSAGAPDTQYF. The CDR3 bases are TGTGCCAGCAGTTACTCGGCGGGAGCCCCAGATACGCAGTATTTT.

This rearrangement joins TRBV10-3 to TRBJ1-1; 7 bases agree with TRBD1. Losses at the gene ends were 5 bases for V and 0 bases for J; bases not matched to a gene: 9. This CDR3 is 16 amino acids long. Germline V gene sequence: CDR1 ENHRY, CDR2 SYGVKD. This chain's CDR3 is CAISSRQGLMNTEAFF. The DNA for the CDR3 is TGTGCCATCAGTTCCCGACAGGGCCTCATGAACACTGAAGCTTTCTTT.

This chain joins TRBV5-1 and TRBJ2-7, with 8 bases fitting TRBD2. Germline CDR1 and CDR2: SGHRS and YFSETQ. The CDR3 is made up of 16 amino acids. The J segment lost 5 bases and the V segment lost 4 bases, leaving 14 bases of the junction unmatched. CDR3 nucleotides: TGCGCCAGCAGCATCGGAACGGCTAGCGGGCAGGACGAGCAGTACTTC. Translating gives CASSIGTASGQDEQYF.